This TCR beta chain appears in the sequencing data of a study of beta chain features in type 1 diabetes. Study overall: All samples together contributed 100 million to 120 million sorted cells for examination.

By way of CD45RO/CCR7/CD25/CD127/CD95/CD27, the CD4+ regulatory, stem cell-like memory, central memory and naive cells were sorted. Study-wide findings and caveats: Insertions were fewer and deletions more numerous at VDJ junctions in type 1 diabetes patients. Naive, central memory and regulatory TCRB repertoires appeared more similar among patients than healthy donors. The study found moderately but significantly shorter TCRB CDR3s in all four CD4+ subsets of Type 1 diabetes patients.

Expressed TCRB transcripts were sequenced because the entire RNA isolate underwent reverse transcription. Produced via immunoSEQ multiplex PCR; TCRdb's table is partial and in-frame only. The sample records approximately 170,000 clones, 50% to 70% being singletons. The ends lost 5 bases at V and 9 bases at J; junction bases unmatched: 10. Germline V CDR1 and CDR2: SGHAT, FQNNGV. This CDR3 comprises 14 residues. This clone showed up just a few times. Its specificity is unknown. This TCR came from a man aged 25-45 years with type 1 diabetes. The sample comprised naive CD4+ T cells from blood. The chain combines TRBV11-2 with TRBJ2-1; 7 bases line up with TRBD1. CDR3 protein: CASSEVRGRSEQFF. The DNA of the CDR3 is TGTGCCAGCAGCGAAGTGAGGGGGCGCAGTGAGCAGTTCTTC.